This TCR beta chain was identified in a study of vaccination effects on CD4 cells after COVID-19. A 10-day culture period preceded the isolation of CD4+ T cells. Generated by immunoSEQ multiplex PCR, the TCRdb table keeps only in-frame clones and is missing some. The sample includes more than 30,000 clones, about 80% of them seen just once. For this clone: Its specificity is not known.

The V gene end was trimmed by 0 bases and the J gene end by 4 bases; junction bases not matched to a gene: 5. The CDR3 is 16 residues long. Looked up from germline, CDR1 is SGHDT and CDR2 is YYEEEE. Study-level findings and limits: Of the vaccine-induced clones from healthy vaccinees, merely 1 of 255 recognized common cold coronaviruses as well. The study dataset contains few convalescent patients and includes no early post-infection timepoints.

The chain combines TRBV5-6 with TRBJ2-1; 9 bases agree with TRBD2. This clonotype originated in a human donor who received a COVID-19 vaccine. The material was CD4+ T cells from PBMCs cultured without peptide, obtained before COVID-19 vaccination. This CDR3 reads CASSLAVLAGYNEQFF. The CDR3 DNA is TGTGCCAGCAGCTTGGCTGTACTAGCGGGTTACAATGAGCAGTTCTTC.